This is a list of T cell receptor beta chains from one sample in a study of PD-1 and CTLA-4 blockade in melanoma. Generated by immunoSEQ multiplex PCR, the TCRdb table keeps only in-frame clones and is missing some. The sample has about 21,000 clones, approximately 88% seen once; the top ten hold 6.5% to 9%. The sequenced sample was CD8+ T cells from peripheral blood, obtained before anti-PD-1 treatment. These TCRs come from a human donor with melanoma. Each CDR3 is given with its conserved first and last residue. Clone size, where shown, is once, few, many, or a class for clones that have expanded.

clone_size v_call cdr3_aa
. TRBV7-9 CASSLVRDEQFF
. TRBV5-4 CASSLGTGGNTEAFF
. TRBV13 CASSQGAQDGEKLFF
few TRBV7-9 CASSTDGVIETQYF
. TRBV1 CTSSQKTGYCSYNEQFF
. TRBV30 CAWDLMGSGYEQYF
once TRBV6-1 CASSEWGAGEGTEAFF
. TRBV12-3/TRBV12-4 CASSGTGWEQYF
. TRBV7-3 CASRQTGNQETQYF
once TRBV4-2 CASSQEAGAYNEQFF
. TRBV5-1 CASSGDRGDGYTF
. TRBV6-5 CASSYPASGNSYEQYF
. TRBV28 CASSLGGEGTEAFF
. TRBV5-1 CASSPPGVLGEQYF
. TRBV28 CASSGTSGVSNTGELFF
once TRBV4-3 CASSQDGKGLSGANVLTF
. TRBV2 CASSEADTFLANYGYTF
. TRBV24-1 CATSAIGDPEAFF
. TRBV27 CASSTGQGREQYF
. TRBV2 CASSRQGVTNSYQPQHF
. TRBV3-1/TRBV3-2 CASSSDYDHTDTQYF
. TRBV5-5 CAVHGPTNTGELFF
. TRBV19 CASSIFGQNYGYTF
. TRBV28 CASSLKGQETQYF
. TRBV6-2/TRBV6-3 CASGQPRDRGRVGNQPQHF
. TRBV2 CASKGTQAFF
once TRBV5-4 CASSLGSGGYEQYF
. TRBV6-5 CASSTVHEPYNEQFF
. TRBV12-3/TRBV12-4 CASSPTGTGELFF
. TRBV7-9 CASSSPGTGVVNYGYTF
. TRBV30 CAWSTGVNPQETQYF
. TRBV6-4 CASSETGGTGELFF
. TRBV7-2 CASSLSLSGGGDEQFF
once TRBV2 CASSEQGLAEAFF
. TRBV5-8 CASSLDLGMSEQYF
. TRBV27 CASSPGTGFTDTQYF
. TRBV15 CATSNTKGGGQPQHF
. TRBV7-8 CASSLELAAVETGANVLTF
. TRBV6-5 CASSYATATEAFF
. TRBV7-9 CASSPSQGGQPQHF
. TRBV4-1 CASSRSPGSSYEQYF
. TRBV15 CATSRVPGQFQHF
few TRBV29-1 CSVEDTKDGYGYTF
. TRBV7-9 CASSLDVQVPGQLYHGYTF
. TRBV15 CATSGRVRASNQPQHF
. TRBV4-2 CASSPGSYEQYF
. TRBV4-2 CASSQGPINYGYTF
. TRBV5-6 CASSLGTRGEQYF
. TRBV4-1 CASSSGREETQYF
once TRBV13 CASSLRGNTIYF